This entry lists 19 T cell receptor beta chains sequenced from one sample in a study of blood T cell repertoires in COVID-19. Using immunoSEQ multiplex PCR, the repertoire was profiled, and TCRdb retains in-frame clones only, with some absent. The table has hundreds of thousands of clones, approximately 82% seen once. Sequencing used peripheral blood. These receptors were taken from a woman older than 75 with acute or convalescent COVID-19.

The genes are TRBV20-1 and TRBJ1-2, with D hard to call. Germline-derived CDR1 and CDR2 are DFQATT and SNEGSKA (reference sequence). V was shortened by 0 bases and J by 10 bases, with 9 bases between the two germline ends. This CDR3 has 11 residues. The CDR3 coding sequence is TGCAGTGCTAGAGATCTAGGCACCTACACCTTC. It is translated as CSARDLGTYTF.

The CDR3 is CASSVTGGSTGELFF. For the CDR3, the DNA is TGTGCCAGCAGCGTGACAGGGGGGAGCACCGGGGAGCTGTTTTTT. The V gene is TRBV9, the J gene TRBJ2-2, with TRBD1 matching over 9 bases. The CDR3 is 15 amino acids. Germline values: CDR1 SGDLS, CDR2 YYNGEE. V gave up 2 bases and J gave up 4 bases; unmatched junction bases: 3.

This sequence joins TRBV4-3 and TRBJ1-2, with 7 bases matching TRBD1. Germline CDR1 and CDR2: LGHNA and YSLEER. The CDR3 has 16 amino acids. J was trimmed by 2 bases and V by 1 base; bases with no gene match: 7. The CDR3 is CASSQALGTDNYGYTF. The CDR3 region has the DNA TGCGCCAGCAGCCAAGCCCTCGGGACAGACAACTATGGCTACACCTTC.

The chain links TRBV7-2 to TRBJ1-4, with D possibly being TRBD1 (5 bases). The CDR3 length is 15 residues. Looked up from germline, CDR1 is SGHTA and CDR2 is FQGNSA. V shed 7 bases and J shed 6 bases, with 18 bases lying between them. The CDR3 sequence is CASNRRGTSYEKLFF. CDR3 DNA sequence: TGTGCCAGCAACCGCCGGGGGACCAGTTATGAAAAACTGTTTTTT.

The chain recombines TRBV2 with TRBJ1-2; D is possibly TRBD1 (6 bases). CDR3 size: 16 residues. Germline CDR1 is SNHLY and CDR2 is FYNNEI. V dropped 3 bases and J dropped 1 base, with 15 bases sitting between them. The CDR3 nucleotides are TGTGCCAGCAGTGACTCTTTGGCAGGGGTTAACTATGGCTACACCTTC. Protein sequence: CASSDSLAGVNYGYTF.

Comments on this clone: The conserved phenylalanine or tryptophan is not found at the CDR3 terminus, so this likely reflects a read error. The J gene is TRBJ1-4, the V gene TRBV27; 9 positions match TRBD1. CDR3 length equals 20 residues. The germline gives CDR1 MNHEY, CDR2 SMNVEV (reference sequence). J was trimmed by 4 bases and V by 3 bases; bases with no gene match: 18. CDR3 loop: CASSFNWDRAKGFVNEKLFL. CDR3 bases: TGTGCCAGCAGTTTCAATTGGGACAGGGCAAAAGGGTTCGTTAATGAAAAACTGTTTCTT.

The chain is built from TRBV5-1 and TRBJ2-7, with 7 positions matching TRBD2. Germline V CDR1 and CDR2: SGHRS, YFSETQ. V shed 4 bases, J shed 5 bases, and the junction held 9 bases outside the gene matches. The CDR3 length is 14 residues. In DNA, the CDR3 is TGCGCCAGCAGCCAAAATAGCGGGTTCAACGAGCAGTACTTC. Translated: CASSQNSGFNEQYF.

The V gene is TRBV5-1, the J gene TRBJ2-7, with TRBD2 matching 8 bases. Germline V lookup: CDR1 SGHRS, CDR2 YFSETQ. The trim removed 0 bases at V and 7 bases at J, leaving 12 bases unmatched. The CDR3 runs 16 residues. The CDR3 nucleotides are TGCGCCAGCAGCTTGGGTTATACGGGAGGGCCGGGTGAGCAGTACTTC. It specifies CASSLGYTGGPGEQYF. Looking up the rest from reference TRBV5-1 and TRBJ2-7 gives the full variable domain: KAGVTQTPRYLIKTRGQQVTLSCSPISGHRSVSWYQQTPGQGLQFLFEYFSETQRNKGNFPGRFSGRQFSNSRSEMNVSTLELGDSALYLCASSLGYTGGPGEQYFGPGTRLTVT.

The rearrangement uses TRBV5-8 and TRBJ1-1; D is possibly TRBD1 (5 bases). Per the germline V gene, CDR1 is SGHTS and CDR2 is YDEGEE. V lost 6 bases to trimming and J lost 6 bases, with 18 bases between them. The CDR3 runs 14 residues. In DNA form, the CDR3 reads TGTGCCAGCACCCCATTTAGGGGATCGGCTGAAGCTTTCTTT. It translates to CASTPFRGSAEAFF.

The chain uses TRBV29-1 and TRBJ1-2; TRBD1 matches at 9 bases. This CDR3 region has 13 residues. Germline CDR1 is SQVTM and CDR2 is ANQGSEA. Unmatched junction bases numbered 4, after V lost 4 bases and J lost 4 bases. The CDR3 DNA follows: TGCAGCGTTGCGGGACAGGGAATCTATGGCTACACCTTC. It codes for CSVAGQGIYGYTF.

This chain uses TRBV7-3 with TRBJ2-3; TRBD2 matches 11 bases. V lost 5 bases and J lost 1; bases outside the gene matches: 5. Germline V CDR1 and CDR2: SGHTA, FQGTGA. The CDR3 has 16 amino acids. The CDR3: CASSTGTSGRTDTQYF. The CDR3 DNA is TGTGCCAGCAGCACCGGGACTAGCGGTCGCACAGATACGCAGTATTTT. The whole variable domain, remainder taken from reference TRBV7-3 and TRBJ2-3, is GAGVSQTPSNKVTEKGKYVELRCDPISGHTALYWYRQSLGQGPEFLIYFQGTGAADDSGLPNDRFFAVRPEGSVSTLKIQRTERGDSAVYLCASSTGTSGRTDTQYFGPGTRLTVL.

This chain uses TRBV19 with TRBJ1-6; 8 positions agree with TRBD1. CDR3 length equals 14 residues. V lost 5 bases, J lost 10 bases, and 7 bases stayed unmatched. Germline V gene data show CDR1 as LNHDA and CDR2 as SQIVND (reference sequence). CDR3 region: CASSPGQVPSPLHF. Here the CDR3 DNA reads TGTGCCAGTAGTCCGGGACAGGTACCCTCACCCCTCCACTTT. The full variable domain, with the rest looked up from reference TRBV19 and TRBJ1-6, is DGGITQSPKYLFRKEGQNVTLSCEQNLNHDAMYWYRQDPGQGLRLIYYSQIVNDFQKGDIAEGYSVSREKKESFPLTVTSAQKNPTAFYLCASSPGQVPSPLHFGNGTRLTVT.

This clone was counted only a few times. This CDR3 is CASYPIQAPNEKLFF. The CDR3 region has the DNA TGCGCCAGTTATCCAATCCAGGCCCCTAATGAAAAACTGTTTTTT. The V gene is TRBV10-2, the J gene TRBJ1-4; D unclear. This CDR3 has 15 amino acids. The germline V gene encodes CDR1 WSHSY and CDR2 SAAADI. Trimming removed 9 bases from V and 3 bases from J, with 17 bases in between.

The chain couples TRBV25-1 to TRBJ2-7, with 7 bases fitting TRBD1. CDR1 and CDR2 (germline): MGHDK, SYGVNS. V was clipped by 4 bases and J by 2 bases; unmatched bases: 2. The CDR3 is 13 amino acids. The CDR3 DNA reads TGTGCCAGCAGTGGGGACAGTACCTACGAGCAGTACTTC. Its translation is CASSGDSTYEQYF.

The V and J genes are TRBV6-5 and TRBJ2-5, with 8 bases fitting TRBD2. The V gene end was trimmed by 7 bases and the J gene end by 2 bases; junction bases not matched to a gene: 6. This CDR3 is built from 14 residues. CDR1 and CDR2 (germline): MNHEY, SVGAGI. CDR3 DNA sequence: TGTGCCAGCAACGCACTAGCGGCACAAGAGACCCAGTACTTC. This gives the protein CASNALAAQETQYF.

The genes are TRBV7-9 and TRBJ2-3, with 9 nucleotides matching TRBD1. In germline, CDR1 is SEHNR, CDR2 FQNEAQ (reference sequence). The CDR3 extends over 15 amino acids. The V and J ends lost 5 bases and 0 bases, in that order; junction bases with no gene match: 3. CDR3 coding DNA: TGTGCCAGCAGCCCCGGACAGGGGAGCACAGATACGCAGTATTTT. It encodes CASSPGQGSTDTQYF.

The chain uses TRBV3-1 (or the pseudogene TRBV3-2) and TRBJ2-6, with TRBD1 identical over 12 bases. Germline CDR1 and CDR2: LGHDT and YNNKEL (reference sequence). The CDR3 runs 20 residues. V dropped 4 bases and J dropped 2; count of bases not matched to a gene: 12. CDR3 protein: CASSRRGTGGPSTGANVLTF. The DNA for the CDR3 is TGTGCCAGCAGCCGCCGTGGGACAGGGGGCCCCTCTACTGGGGCCAACGTCCTGACTTTC.

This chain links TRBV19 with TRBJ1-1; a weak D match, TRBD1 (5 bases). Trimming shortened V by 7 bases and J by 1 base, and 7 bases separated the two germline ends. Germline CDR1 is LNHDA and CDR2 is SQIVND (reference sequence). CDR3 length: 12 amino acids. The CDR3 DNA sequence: TGTGCCAGTATTCAGGGGAACACTGAAGCTTTCTTT. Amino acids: CASIQGNTEAFF. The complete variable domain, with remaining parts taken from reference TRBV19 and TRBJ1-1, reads DGGITQSPKYLFRKEGQNVTLSCEQNLNHDAMYWYRQDPGQGLRLIYYSQIVNDFQKGDIAEGYSVSREKKESFPLTVTSAQKNPTAFYLCASIQGNTEAFFGQGTRLTVV.

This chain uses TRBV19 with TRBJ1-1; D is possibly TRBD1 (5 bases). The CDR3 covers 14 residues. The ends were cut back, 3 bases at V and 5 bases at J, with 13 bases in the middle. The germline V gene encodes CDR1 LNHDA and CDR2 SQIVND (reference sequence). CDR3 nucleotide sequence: TGTGCCAGTAGTATGTCCGTCGGGGGAACTGAAGCTTTCTTT. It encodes CASSMSVGGTEAFF.